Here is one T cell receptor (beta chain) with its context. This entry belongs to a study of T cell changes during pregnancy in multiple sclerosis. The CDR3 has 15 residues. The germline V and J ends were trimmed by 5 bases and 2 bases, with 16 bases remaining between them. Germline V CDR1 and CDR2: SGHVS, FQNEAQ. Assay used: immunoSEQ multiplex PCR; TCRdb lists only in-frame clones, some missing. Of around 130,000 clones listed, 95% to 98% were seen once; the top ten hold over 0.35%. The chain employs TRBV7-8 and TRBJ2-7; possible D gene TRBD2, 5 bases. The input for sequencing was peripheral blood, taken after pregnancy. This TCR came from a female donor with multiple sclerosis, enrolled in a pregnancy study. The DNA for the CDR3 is TGTGCCAGCAGCCCCGGACTGATTTTCACCTACGAGCAGTACTTC. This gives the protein CASSPGLIFTYEQYF. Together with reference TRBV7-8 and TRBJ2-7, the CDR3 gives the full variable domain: GAGVSQSPRYKVAKRGQDVALRCDPISGHVSLFWYQQALGQGPEFLTYFQNEAQLDKSGLPSDRFFAERPEGSVSTLKIQRTQQEDSAVYLCASSPGLIFTYEQYFGPGTRLTVT.